A selection of T cell receptor beta chains follows, all from one sample in a study of T-cell reconstitution after alpha-beta-depleted transplantation in children. TCRdb processed the PCR reads anew with MiXCR; each CDR3 protein has one entry. The profile shows hundreds of thousands of distinct CDR3 sequences, 9.5% to 13% of them singletons. The sequencing used PBMCs, collected before TCRalphabeta/CD19-depleted stem cell transplant. These receptors all come from a boy under three years old with acute myeloid leukemia, due to receive a stem cell transplant. CDR3s include the opening cysteine and the closing phenylalanine or tryptophan. The D gene is left open where the match is weak. Expanded clones are given a class, and other clones once, few, many or no size at all.

abundance	v_gene	j_gene	d_gene	CDR3aa	CDR3nt
NA	TRBV4-3	TRBJ2-1	NA	CASSQRAAKVNEQFF	TGCGCCAGCAGCCAGAGAGCAGCGAAGGTCAATGAGCAGTTCTTC
many	TRBV7-9	TRBJ1-1	NA	CASSLDSGITEAFF	TGTGCCAGCAGCTTAGATTCTGGGATCACTGAAGCTTTCTTT
many	TRBV10-2	TRBJ2-1	TRBD2	CASTGLADKGWVYNEQFF	TGCGCCAGCACTGGGCTAGCGGACAAAGGGTGGGTTTACAATGAGCAGTTCTTC
many	TRBV29-1	TRBJ2-7	TRBD1	CSVGDRVSYEQYF	TGCAGCGTCGGGGACAGGGTCTCCTACGAGCAGTACTTC
few	TRBV20-1	TRBJ2-7	TRBD1	CSATGQLYEQYF	TGCAGCGCTACGGGACAGCTGTACGAGCAGTACTTC
NA	TRBV2	TRBJ2-7	NA	CATHEGNYEQYF	TGTGCCACTCACGAGGGGAACTACGAGCAGTACTTC
NA	TRBV7-9	TRBJ2-1	TRBD2	CASSSLAGSYNEQFF	TGTGCCAGCAGCTCCCTAGCGGGGTCTTACAATGAGCAGTTCTTC
few	TRBV6-2/TRBV6-3	TRBJ1-1	NA	CASSLGSGENTEAFF	TGTGCCAGCAGTTTAGGGTCCGGGGAGAACACTGAAGCTTTCTTT
few	TRBV30	TRBJ2-7	TRBD1	CAWSVQWGQGGYEQYF	TGTGCCTGGAGTGTACAATGGGGACAGGGGGGCTACGAGCAGTACTTC
many	TRBV11-2	TRBJ1-2	NA	CASSLDPQPRAGGYTF	TGTGCCAGCAGCTTAGATCCCCAACCAAGAGCAGGGGGCTACACCTTC
NA	TRBV5-1	TRBJ1-2	NA	CASSLVAESDGYTF	TGCGCCAGCAGCTTGGTGGCGGAGTCCGATGGCTACACCTTC
few	TRBV4-2	TRBJ2-3	NA	CASSQVDLSTDTQYF	TGTGCCAGCAGCCAAGTAGACCTGAGCACAGATACGCAGTATTTT
many	TRBV5-5	TRBJ2-3	NA	CASSPGLRKAGDPDTQYF	TGTGCCAGCAGCCCGGGTCTTCGTAAGGCAGGGGATCCAGATACGCAGTATTTT
many	TRBV11-2	TRBJ2-3	TRBD2	CASSLGTSGRSDTQYF	TGTGCCAGCAGCTTAGGGACTAGCGGGAGATCGGATACGCAGTATTTT
many	TRBV7-2	TRBJ2-1	NA	CASSSTARSYNEQFF	TGTGCCAGCAGCTCAACGGCCAGGTCCTACAATGAGCAGTTCTTC
many	TRBV28	TRBJ2-3	TRBD1	CASSPLDRAVDTQYF	TGTGCCAGCAGTCCCTTGGACAGGGCCGTGGATACGCAGTATTTT
many	TRBV11-2	TRBJ1-4	TRBD1	CASSLLDRGSEKLFF	TGTGCCAGCAGCTTGCTTGACAGGGGTTCTGAAAAACTGTTTTTT
many	TRBV7-9	TRBJ2-5	TRBD2	CASSSALAGEGRETQYF	TGTGCCAGCAGCTCAGCACTAGCGGGAGAAGGACGAGAGACCCAGTACTTC
few	TRBV11-1	TRBJ2-6	TRBD2	CASSLGGGPRSGANVLTF	TGTGCCAGCAGCTTAGGCGGGGGGCCGCGCTCTGGGGCCAACGTCCTGACTTTC
many	TRBV11-2	TRBJ2-7	NA	CASSLDRITYEQYF	TGTGCCAGCAGCTTAGACCGGATCACCTACGAGCAGTACTTC
many	TRBV6-7	TRBJ1-5	TRBD1	CASSYSGTDQPQHF	TGTGCCAGCAGTTACTCGGGGACAGATCAGCCCCAGCATTTT
many	TRBV25-1	TRBJ2-3	TRBD1	CASSWTGHTDTQYF	TGTGCCAGCAGCTGGACAGGGCACACAGATACGCAGTATTTT
NA	TRBV30	TRBJ2-7	NA	CAWNSGTLEQYF	TGTGCCTGGAACTCCGGGACACTCGAGCAGTACTTC
many	TRBV20-1	TRBJ2-2	NA	CSAKASYTGELFF	TGCAGTGCTAAGGCTAGCTACACCGGGGAGCTGTTTTTT
many	TRBV28	TRBJ1-5	NA	CASSLGPWYGFLNQPQHF	TGTGCCAGCAGTTTAGGTCCCTGGTATGGATTTCTCAATCAGCCCCAGCATTTT
many	TRBV9	TRBJ2-1	NA	CASSSSGQMSNEQFF	TGTGCCAGCAGCTCTTCGGGACAAATGTCCAATGAGCAGTTCTTC
NA	TRBV4-3	TRBJ2-7	TRBD1	CASSQGVRAQGAEQYF	TGCGCCAGCAGCCAAGGGGTAAGGGCTCAGGGGGCCGAGCAGTACTTC
NA	TRBV7-2	TRBJ2-7	TRBD2	CASSLGGLAGGYEQYF	TGTGCCAGCAGCTTAGGGGGACTAGCGGGGGGCTACGAGCAGTACTTC
many	TRBV5-6	TRBJ1-5	NA	CASSLGQVWNQPQHF	TGTGCCAGCAGCTTGGGACAGGTTTGGAATCAGCCCCAGCATTTT
NA	TRBV28	TRBJ2-7	NA	CASSPTRVMYEQYF	TGTGCCAGCAGTCCAACCCGGGTAATGTACGAGCAGTACTTC
many	TRBV2	TRBJ2-5	NA	CASTLVLQKTQYF	TGTGCCAGCACCCTGGTCCTCCAAAAGACCCAGTACTTC
few	TRBV11-2	TRBJ2-3	TRBD2	CASSSPSSGGVRLTDTQYF	TGTGCCAGCAGCTCACCCTCTAGCGGGGGGGTCAGGTTAACAGATACGCAGTATTTT
many	TRBV7-9	TRBJ2-1	NA	CASSFVTAYNEQFF	TGTGCCAGCAGCTTCGTGACAGCATACAATGAGCAGTTCTTC
NA	TRBV11-2	TRBJ1-4	TRBD1	CASSPGQGSEKLFF	TGTGCCAGCAGCCCGGGACAGGGGTCAGAAAAACTGTTTTTT
many	TRBV4-1	TRBJ2-6	TRBD2	CASSHTRGRTGANVLTF	TGCGCCAGCAGCCATACACGCGGGAGGACCGGGGCCAACGTCCTGACTTTC
many	TRBV11-2	TRBJ1-3	NA	CASSLRVTGNTIYF	TGTGCCAGCAGCTTAAGGGTTACTGGAAACACCATATATTTT
many	TRBV10-3	TRBJ2-1	TRBD2	CAISGGRTGWNEQFF	TGTGCCATCAGTGGCGGGAGGACTGGATGGAATGAGCAGTTCTTC
few	TRBV7-1	TRBJ2-5	TRBD1	CASSSTGGGGKETQYF	TGTGCCAGCAGCTCCACAGGGGGCGGGGGTAAAGAGACCCAGTACTTC
NA	TRBV18	TRBJ1-1	NA	CASSPPAGEKTEAFF	TGTGCCAGCTCACCACCGGCAGGGGAGAAAACTGAAGCTTTCTTT
many	TRBV11-2	TRBJ2-5	NA	CASSLDSGTGETQYF	TGTGCCAGCAGCTTAGATAGTGGAACTGGGGAGACCCAGTACTTC
many	TRBV12-3/TRBV12-4	TRBJ2-7	TRBD1	CASSAPLDRVGSYEQYF	TGTGCCAGCAGTGCACCCCTTGACAGGGTGGGCTCCTACGAGCAGTACTTC
many	TRBV5-5	TRBJ2-1	TRBD2	CASSLGTSGRNEQFF	TGTGCCAGCAGCCTAGGGACTAGCGGGAGGAATGAGCAGTTCTTC
few	TRBV10-3	TRBJ2-1	TRBD2	CAIRPATSGRRHNEQFF	TGTGCCATCAGGCCTGCGACTAGCGGGAGACGGCACAATGAGCAGTTCTTC
many	TRBV9	TRBJ1-2	NA	CASSAQGYGYTF	TGTGCCAGCAGCGCACAGGGTTATGGCTACACCTTC
many	TRBV7-2	TRBJ2-7	NA	CASSLGQGGGYEQYF	TGTGCCAGCAGCTTAGGGCAGGGGGGAGGCTACGAGCAGTACTTC
many	TRBV5-1	TRBJ2-1	TRBD2	CASSLGVAGGNEQFF	TGCGCCAGCAGCTTGGGAGTAGCGGGAGGTAATGAGCAGTTCTTC
NA	TRBV18	TRBJ2-7	TRBD1	CASSPLRQGAGEQYF	TGTGCCAGCTCACCACTGAGACAGGGGGCAGGGGAGCAGTACTTC
NA	TRBV20-1	TRBJ2-3	TRBD2	CSASLLLAGVIDTQYF	TGCAGTGCTAGTTTACTACTAGCGGGAGTTATAGATACGCAGTATTTT
NA	TRBV6-5	TRBJ2-7	NA	CASRTDGSRSEQYF	TGTGCCAGCAGGACTGACGGATCTCGTTCGGAGCAGTACTTC
many	TRBV12-3/TRBV12-4	TRBJ2-1	NA	CASSYSAFSNEQFF	TGTGCCAGCTCATATAGCGCGTTTTCCAATGAGCAGTTCTTC
NA	TRBV12-3/TRBV12-4	TRBJ1-6	NA	CASSLKRNGSPLHF	TGTGCCAGCAGTTTAAAACGAAACGGGTCACCCCTCCACTTT
many	TRBV5-1	TRBJ2-3	NA	CASSPPTGFTDTQYF	TGCGCCAGCAGCCCGCCGACAGGATTCACAGATACGCAGTATTTT
many	TRBV12-3/TRBV12-4	TRBJ2-7	NA	CASSLGVGTAVGYEQYF	TGTGCCAGCAGTTTAGGAGTGGGCACAGCCGTGGGGTACGAGCAGTACTTC
NA	TRBV18	TRBJ2-7	TRBD1	CASSPGQFSSYEQYF	TGTGCCAGCTCACCGGGACAGTTTAGCTCCTACGAGCAGTACTTC
NA	TRBV19	TRBJ1-2	NA	CASSILGMAYGYTF	TGTGCCAGTAGTATCCTTGGGATGGCTTATGGCTACACCTTC
many	TRBV7-2	TRBJ2-7	TRBD2	CASSSTSGIGEQYF	TGTGCCAGCAGCTCGACTAGCGGGATTGGCGAGCAGTACTTC
many	TRBV5-1	TRBJ1-5	NA	CASSLTGQEPQHF	TGCGCCAGCAGCTTGACAGGGCAGGAGCCCCAGCATTTT
many	TRBV12-3/TRBV12-4	TRBJ2-3	NA	CASSFAGSTDTQYF	TGTGCCAGCAGTTTTGCTGGGAGCACAGATACGCAGTATTTT